Following are 20 T cell receptor beta chains from one sample sequenced in a study of T cells expressing NK-cell markers. TCRdb re-called the 5' RACE reads and shows each CDR3 protein once, DNA omitted. This sample contains 450,000 to 600,000 distinct CDR3 sequences. The sequenced material came from blood T cells: a sorted CD56 or NKG2C T cell subset, CD4+ or CD8+ T cells, or bulk PBMC T cells (not recorded which). These receptors originate from a young man in good health.

The J gene is TRBJ2-5, the V gene TRBV27; lacking DNA, the TRBD1 call made by TCRdb goes unchecked. Germline lookup yields CDR1 MNHEY and CDR2 SMNVEV (reference sequence). The CDR3 spans 14 residues. The CDR3 loop reads CASVGPGSGETQYF.

This rearrangement joins TRBV29-1 to TRBJ2-6. Per germline, CDR1 SQVTM and CDR2 ANQGSEA. The CDR3 covers 15 residues. CDR3 region: CSVHHRISGANVLTF.

The chain uses TRBV5-1 and TRBJ2-6; as DNA is missing, the TRBD2 call by TCRdb cannot be tested. Germline V gives CDR1 SGHRS, CDR2 YFSETQ. This CDR3 region has 19 residues. Here the CDR3 reads CASSLGWLAGAPGANVLTF.

The V call is TRBV10-3, the J call TRBJ2-1; with no DNA, the TCRdb D assignment of TRBD1 cannot be verified. The CDR3 extends over 14 amino acids. Germline V gene data show CDR1 as ENHRY and CDR2 as SYGVKD. The CDR3: CAISLDSTYNEQFF.

The J gene is TRBJ2-7, the V gene TRBV7-2; TCRdb's D call, TRBD1, is unchecked because there is no DNA. This CDR3 contains 15 residues. Germline lookup yields CDR1 SGHTA and CDR2 FQGNSA. The CDR3 loop is CASSVPGTRGDEQYF.

The chain combines TRBV4-1 with TRBJ1-1. Germline assignment: CDR1 MGHRA and CDR2 YSYEKL. The CDR3 runs to 13 residues. This chain's CDR3 is CASRRPGGTEAFF.

The rearrangement uses TRBV10-3 and TRBJ2-5; lacking DNA, the TRBD1 call made by TCRdb goes unchecked. The CDR3 length is 12 residues. Germline V gene data show CDR1 as ENHRY and CDR2 as SYGVKD. This CDR3 reads CAISATTGGQYF.

CDR3 protein: CSARILATSEQYF. The chain combines TRBV20-1 with TRBJ2-7. CDR3 length: 13 amino acids. Germline V gives CDR1 DFQATT, CDR2 SNEGSKA (reference sequence).

V usage is TRBV12-3 or TRBV12-4 and J usage is TRBJ1-1; lacking DNA, the TRBD1 call made by TCRdb goes unchecked. The CDR3 is 14 amino acids. The CDR3 loop reads CASSLTGTTNEAFF.

The chain combines TRBV27 with TRBJ2-7; the D call of TRBD1 rests on TCRdb alone, since no DNA is present to check it. The germline V gene encodes CDR1 MNHEY and CDR2 SMNVEV (reference sequence). There are 15 residues in the CDR3. This chain's CDR3 is CASSLSSDTSYEQYF.

The CDR3 sequence is CASKVGTEAFF. The rearrangement links TRBV7-6 to TRBJ1-1. The CDR3 is 11 amino acids. CDR1 and CDR2 (germline): SGHVS, FNYEAQ.

The chain recombines TRBV19 with TRBJ2-1; absent DNA, TCRdb's TRBD1 call cannot be checked. The germline gives CDR1 LNHDA, CDR2 SQIVND (reference sequence). The CDR3 has 13 amino acids. The CDR3 spells CASSPTGDSEQFF.

The CDR3 here is CASSLPGQRFEGYTF. The chain uses TRBV7-9 and TRBJ1-2; TCRdb designates TRBD1, a call that cannot be tested without DNA. The CDR3 runs 15 residues. The germline gives CDR1 SEHNR, CDR2 FQNEAQ (reference sequence).

The chain carries TRBV2 and TRBJ1-1; the TCRdb D gene call, TRBD1, has no DNA to confirm it. CDR1 and CDR2 (germline): SNHLY, FYNNEI. This CDR3 contains 13 residues. CDR3: CASMGQGGTEAFF.

The J gene is TRBJ2-1, the V gene TRBV12-3 or TRBV12-4; TCRdb's D call, TRBD1, is unchecked because there is no DNA. The CDR3 loop spans 15 amino acids. CDR3 region: CASNSAVDWGNEQFF.

The V and J genes are TRBV20-1 and TRBJ2-2; TCRdb's D call, TRBD2, is unchecked because there is no DNA. CDR3 length: 18 residues. Germline lookup yields CDR1 DFQATT and CDR2 SNEGSKA (reference sequence). CDR3 loop: CSAQAGTSGRARGGELFF.

V is TRBV29-1 and J is TRBJ2-4; TCRdb returns TRBD2, unconfirmable since there is no DNA. CDR3 length: 12 amino acids. Germline V gene lookup returns CDR1 SQVTM and CDR2 ANQGSEA. The CDR3: CSVAREGNIQYF. The full variable domain, in which reference TRBV29-1 and TRBJ2-4 provide the parts outside the CDR3, is SAVISQKPSRDICQRGTSLTIQCQVDSQVTMMFWYRQQPGQSLTLIATANQGSEATYESGFVIDKFPISRPNLTFSTLTVSNMSPEDSSIYLCSVAREGNIQYFGAGTRLSVL.

V usage is TRBV2 and J usage is TRBJ2-1; the TCRdb call, TRBD1, lacks DNA for checking. The CDR3 sequence is 15 residues long. Germline CDR1 and CDR2: SNHLY and FYNNEI. CDR3: CASSESPGDYNEQFF. Drawing the rest from reference TRBV2 and TRBJ2-1, the complete variable domain is EPEVTQTPSHQVTQMGQEVILRCVPISNHLYFYWYRQILGQKVEFLVSFYNNEISEKSEIFDDQFSVERPDGSNFTLKIRSTKLEDSAMYFCASSESPGDYNEQFFGPGTRLTVL.

This chain uses TRBV20-1 with TRBJ2-3; TCRdb picks TRBD2, but there is no DNA to check that call. Germline assignment: CDR1 DFQATT and CDR2 SNEGSKA (reference sequence). The CDR3 is made up of 18 amino acids. The CDR3 spells CSARDWLEDNPSTDTQYF.

This chain links TRBV12-3 or TRBV12-4 with TRBJ1-1. CDR3 length equals 14 residues. The CDR3 loop reads CASSLGDWVTEAFF.